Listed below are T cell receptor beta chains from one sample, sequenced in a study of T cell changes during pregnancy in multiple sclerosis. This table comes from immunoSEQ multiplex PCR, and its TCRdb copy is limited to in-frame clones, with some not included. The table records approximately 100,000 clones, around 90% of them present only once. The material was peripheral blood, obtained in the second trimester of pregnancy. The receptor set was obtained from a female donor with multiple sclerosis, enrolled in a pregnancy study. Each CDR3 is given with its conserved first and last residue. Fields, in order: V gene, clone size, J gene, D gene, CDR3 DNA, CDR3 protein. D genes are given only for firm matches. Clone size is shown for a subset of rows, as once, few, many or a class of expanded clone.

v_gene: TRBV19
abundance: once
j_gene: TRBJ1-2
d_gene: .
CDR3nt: TGTGCCAGTAGTAACCGGGGATCGGTTGGCTACACCTTC
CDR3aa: CASSNRGSVGYTF

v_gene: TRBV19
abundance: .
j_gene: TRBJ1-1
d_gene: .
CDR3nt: TGTGCCAGTAGTATGAGCAGGACAACTGAAGCTTTCTTT
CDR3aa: CASSMSRTTEAFF

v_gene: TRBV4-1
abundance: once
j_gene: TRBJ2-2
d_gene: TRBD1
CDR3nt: TGCGCCAGCAGCCAAGATTTGGGACAGGGGATCACCGGGGAGCTGTTTTTT
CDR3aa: CASSQDLGQGITGELFF

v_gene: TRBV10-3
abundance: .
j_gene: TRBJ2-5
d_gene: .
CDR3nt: TGTGCCATCAGTGCGGGCAGGGTTATTGGAGAGACCCAGTACTTC
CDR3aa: CAISAGRVIGETQYF

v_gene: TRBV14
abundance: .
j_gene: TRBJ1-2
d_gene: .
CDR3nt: TGTGCCAGCAGCCAAGTCGGGGGAGGGCCAGTCGGCTACACCTTC
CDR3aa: CASSQVGGGPVGYTF

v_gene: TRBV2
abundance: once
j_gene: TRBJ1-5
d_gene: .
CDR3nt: TGTGCCAGCAGTGGATCGTATGGAGAGGATCAGCCCCAGCATTTT
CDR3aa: CASSGSYGEDQPQHF

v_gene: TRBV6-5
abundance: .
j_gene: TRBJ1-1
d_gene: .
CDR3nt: TGTGCTTCTCGTCGGGGAGACATGAACACTGAAGCTTTCTTT
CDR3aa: CASRRGDMNTEAFF

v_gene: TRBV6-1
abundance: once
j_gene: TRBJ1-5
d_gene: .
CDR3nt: TGTGCCAGCAGTGAAAGTATCGGGCCCCAGCATTTT
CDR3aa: CASSESIGPQHF

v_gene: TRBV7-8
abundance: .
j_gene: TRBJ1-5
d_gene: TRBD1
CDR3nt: TGTGCCAGCAGTCGAAACCGGACAGGGCGGCAGCCCCAGCATTTT
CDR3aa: CASSRNRTGRQPQHF

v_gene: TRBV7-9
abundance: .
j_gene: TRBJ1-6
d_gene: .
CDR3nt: TGTGCCAGCAGCTTCTTAGCCTGGATCGATTCACCCCTCCACTTT
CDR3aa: CASSFLAWIDSPLHF

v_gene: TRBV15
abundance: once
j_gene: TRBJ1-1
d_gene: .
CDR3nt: TGTGCCACCAGCAGAGACACCGGCGGATGGACTGAAGCTTTCTTT
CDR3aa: CATSRDTGGWTEAFF

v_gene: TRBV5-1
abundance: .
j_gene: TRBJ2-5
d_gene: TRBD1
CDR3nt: TGCGCCAGCAGTCAAAATGGACAGGGGTCCGGGGAGACCCAGTACTTC
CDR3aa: CASSQNGQGSGETQYF

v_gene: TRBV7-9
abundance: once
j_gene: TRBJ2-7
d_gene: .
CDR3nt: TGTGCCAGCAGCTCGGGACAATACCAACCCGAGCAGTACTTC
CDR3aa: CASSSGQYQPEQYF

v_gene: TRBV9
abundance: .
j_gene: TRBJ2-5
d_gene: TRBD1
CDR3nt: TGTGCCAGCAGCTACAGACAGGGGGTGGAAGAGACCCAGTACTTC
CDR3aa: CASSYRQGVEETQYF

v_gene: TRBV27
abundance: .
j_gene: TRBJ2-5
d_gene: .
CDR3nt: TGTGCCAGCAGTTTATTGGCCGAGACCCAGTACTTC
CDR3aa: CASSLLAETQYF

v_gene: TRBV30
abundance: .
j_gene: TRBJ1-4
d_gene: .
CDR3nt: TGTGCCTGCACCTCCAGCGCAACTAATGAAAAACTGTTTTTT
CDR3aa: CACTSSATNEKLFF

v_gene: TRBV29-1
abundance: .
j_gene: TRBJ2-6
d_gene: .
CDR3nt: TGCAGCGTTTCACCCTACCAGGCGCTTGGGGCCAACGTCCTGACTTTC
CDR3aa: CSVSPYQALGANVLTF

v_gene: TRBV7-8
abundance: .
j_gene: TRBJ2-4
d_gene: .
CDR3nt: TGTGCCAGCAGCTTAGACGGTGGAGGAGTTCTAGCCAAAAACATTCAGTACTTC
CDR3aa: CASSLDGGGVLAKNIQYF

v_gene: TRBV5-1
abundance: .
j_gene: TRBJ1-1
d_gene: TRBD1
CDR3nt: TGCGCCAGCAGCAGGGGACAGGGGTTTAGCACTGAAGCTTTCTTT
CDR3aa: CASSRGQGFSTEAFF

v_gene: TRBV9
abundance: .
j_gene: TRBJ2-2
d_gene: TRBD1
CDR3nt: TGTGCCAGCAGCGGAGCACAGGGGGCCGCCGGGGAGCTGTTTTTT
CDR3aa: CASSGAQGAAGELFF

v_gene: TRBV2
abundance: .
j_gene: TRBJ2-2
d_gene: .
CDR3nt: TGTGCCAGCACTCCGGCGAACACCGGGGAGCTGTTTTTT
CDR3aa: CASTPANTGELFF

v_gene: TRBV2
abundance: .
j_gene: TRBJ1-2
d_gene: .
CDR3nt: TGTGCCAGCAGTGAGGTGCACAGAGCTAACTATGGCTACACCTTC
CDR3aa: CASSEVHRANYGYTF

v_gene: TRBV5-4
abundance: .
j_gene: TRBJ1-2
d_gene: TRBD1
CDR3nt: TGTGCCAGCAGCTTGTTTCCCGGGACAGACTCGAATGGCTACACCTTC
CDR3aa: CASSLFPGTDSNGYTF

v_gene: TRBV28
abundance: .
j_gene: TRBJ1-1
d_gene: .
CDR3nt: TGTGCCAGCAGTTTACCGGGACAGAACACTGAAGCTTTCTTT
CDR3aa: CASSLPGQNTEAFF

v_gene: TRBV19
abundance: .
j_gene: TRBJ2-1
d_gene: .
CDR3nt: TGTGCCAGTAGTATGGAGGCCAGGAACTCCTACAATGAGCAGTTCTTC
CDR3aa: CASSMEARNSYNEQFF

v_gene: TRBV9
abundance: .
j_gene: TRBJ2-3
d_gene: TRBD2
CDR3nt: TGTGCCAGCAGCGTTAGCGGGAGGTTGAGGACAGATACGCAGTATTTT
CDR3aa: CASSVSGRLRTDTQYF

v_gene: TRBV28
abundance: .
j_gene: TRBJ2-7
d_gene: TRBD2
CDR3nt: TGTGCCAGCAAGGGGACTAGCGGCTCTCCCTACGAGCAGTACTTC
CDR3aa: CASKGTSGSPYEQYF

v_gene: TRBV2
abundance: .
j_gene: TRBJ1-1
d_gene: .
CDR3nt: TGTGCCAGCAGTGTCGCAGGGTCCGGGACTGAAGCTTTCTTT
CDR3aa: CASSVAGSGTEAFF

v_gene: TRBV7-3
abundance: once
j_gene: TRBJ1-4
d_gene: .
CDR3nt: TGTGCCAGCAGCTCGGACAGATTTAATGAAAAACTGTTTTTT
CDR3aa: CASSSDRFNEKLFF

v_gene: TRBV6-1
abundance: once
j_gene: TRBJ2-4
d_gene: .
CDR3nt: TGTGCCAGCAGTGGGGCGCCGAACATTCAGTACTTC
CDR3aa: CASSGAPNIQYF

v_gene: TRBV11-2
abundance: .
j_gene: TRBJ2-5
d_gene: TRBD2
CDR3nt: TGTGCCAGCAGATCTAGCGGGGGGGCCGGGGAGACCCAGTACTTC
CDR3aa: CASRSSGGAGETQYF

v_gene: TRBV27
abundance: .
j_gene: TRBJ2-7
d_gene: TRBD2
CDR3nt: TGTGCCAGCAGTCCCATAGGCCTAGCGGGACCCGGGGACGAGCAGTACTTC
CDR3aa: CASSPIGLAGPGDEQYF

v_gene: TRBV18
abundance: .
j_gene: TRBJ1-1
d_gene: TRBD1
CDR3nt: TGTGCCAGCTCACCGCTATTTGGGACAGGGGGCGCAGGAGGCACTGAAGCTTTCTTT
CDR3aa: CASSPLFGTGGAGGTEAFF

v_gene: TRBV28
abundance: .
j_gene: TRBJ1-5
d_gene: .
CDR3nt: TGTGCCAGCAGACCACAGAATCAGCCCCAGCATTTT
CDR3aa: CASRPQNQPQHF

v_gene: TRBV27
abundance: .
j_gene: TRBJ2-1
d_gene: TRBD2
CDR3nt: TGTGCCAGCAGTTTGGGGGGGAGGGATTCTGATGAGCAGTTCTTC
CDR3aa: CASSLGGRDSDEQFF

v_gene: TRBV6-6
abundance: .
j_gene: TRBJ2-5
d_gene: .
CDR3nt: TGTGCCGCGAGCGCCAGCCAAGAGACCCAGTACTTC
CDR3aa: CAASASQETQYF

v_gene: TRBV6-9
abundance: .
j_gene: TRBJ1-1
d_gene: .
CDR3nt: TGTGCCAGCACCCAATCCCCTCGCCCCGGGGAGAACACTGAAGCTTTCTTT
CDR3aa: CASTQSPRPGENTEAFF

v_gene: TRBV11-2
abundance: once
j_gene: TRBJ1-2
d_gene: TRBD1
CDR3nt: TGTGCCAGCAGCCTCATGTCAGGGGGCTATGGCTACACCTTC
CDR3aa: CASSLMSGGYGYTF

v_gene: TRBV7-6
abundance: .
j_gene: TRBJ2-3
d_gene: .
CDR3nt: TGTGCCAGCAGCCTGGGGCTGAGTACAGATACGCAGTATTTT
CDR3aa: CASSLGLSTDTQYF

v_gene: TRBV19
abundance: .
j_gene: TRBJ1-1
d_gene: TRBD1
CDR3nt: TGTGCCTCAAAATCGGGACAGCTGAACACTGAAGCTTTCTTT
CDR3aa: CASKSGQLNTEAFF

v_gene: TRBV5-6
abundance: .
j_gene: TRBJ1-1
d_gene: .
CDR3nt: TGTGCCAGCAGCTTGATAAGCAGGGGAGAAACTGAAGCTTTCTTT
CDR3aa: CASSLISRGETEAFF

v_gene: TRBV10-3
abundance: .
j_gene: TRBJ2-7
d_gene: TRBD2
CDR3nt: TGTGCCATCAGTGAGACTAGCGGGAGCGCTTCCTACGAGCAGTACTTC
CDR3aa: CAISETSGSASYEQYF

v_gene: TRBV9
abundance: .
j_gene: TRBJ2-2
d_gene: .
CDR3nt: TGTGCCAGCAGCGACCGTAGGTCGGGGGATAAGGGCACCGGGGAGCTGTTTTTT
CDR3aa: CASSDRRSGDKGTGELFF

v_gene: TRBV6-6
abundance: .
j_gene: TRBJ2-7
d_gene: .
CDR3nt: TGTGCCAGCAGTTACTCGGGCGTGGACGAGCAGTACTTC
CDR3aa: CASSYSGVDEQYF

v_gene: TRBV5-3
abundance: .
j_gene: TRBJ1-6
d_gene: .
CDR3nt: TGTGCCAGAAGCTTGTCCCTTAAATTGACAGGAGCAAGCTCCTATAATTCACCCCTCCACTTT
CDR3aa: CARSLSLKLTGASSYNSPLHF

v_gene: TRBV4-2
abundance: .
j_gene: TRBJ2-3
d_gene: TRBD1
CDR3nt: TGTGCCAGCAGCCAAGCTGGAGGGACAGGGGTGACAGATACGCAGTATTTT
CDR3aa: CASSQAGGTGVTDTQYF

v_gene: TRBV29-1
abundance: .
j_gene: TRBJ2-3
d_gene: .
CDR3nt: TGCAGCGTTGAAGCGGGCAGGGGTCCTAGCACAGATACGCAGTATTTT
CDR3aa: CSVEAGRGPSTDTQYF

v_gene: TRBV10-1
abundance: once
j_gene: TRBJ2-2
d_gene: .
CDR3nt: TGCGCCAGCAGTGATGCTCTAGGCACCGGGGAGCTGTTTTTT
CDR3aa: CASSDALGTGELFF

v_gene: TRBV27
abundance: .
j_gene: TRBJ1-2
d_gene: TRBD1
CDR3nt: TGTGCCAGCAGTCCAGGGGACAGCCTTAACTATGGCTACACCTTC
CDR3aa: CASSPGDSLNYGYTF

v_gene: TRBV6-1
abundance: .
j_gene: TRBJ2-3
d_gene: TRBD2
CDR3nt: TGTGCCAGCAGTGAAGGGCTAGCGGGAGCGGATACGCAGTATTTT
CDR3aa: CASSEGLAGADTQYF

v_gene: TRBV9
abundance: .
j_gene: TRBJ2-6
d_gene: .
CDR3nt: TGTGCCAGCAGCGTAGGACACATTGGGGCCAACGTCCTGACTTTC
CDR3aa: CASSVGHIGANVLTF